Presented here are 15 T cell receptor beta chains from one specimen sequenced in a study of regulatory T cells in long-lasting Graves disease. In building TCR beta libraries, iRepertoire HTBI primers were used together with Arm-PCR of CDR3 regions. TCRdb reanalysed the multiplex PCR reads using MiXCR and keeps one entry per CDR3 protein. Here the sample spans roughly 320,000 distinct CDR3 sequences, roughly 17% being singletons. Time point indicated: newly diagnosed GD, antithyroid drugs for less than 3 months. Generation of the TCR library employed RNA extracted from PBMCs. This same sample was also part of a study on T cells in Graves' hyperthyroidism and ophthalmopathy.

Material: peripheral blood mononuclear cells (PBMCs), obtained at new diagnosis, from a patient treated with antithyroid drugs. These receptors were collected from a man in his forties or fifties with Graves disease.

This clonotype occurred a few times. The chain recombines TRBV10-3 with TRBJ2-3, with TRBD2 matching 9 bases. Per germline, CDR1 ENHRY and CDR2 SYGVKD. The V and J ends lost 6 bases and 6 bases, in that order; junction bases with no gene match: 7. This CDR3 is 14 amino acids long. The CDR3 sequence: CAISPAGGNDTQYF. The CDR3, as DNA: TGTGCCATCAGCCCAGCGGGGGGCAACGATACGCAGTATTTT.

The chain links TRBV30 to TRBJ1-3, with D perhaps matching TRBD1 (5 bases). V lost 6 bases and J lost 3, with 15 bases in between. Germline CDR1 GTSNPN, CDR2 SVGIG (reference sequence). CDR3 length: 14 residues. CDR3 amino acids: CACEQEKGGNTIYF. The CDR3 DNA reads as TGTGCCTGCGAACAGGAAAAGGGTGGAAACACCATATATTTT.

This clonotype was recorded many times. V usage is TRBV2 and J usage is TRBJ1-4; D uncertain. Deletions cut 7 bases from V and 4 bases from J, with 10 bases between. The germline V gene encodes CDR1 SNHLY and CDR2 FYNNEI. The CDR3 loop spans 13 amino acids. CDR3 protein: CASKGQVNEKLFF. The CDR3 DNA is TGTGCCAGCAAAGGGCAGGTTAATGAAAAACTGTTTTTT.

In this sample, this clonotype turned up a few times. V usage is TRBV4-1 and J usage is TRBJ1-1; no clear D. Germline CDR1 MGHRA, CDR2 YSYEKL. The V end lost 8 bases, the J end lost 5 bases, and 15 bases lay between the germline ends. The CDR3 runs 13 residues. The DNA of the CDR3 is TGCGCCAGCTCGGGTTTGGGATGGACTGAAGCTTTCTTT. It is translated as CASSGLGWTEAFF.

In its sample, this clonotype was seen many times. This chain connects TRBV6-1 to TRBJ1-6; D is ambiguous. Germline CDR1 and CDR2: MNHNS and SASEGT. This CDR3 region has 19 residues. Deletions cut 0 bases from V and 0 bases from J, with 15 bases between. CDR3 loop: CASSEAFGPSSSYNSPLHF. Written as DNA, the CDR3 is TGTGCCAGCAGTGAAGCGTTTGGACCGTCGAGCTCCTATAATTCACCCCTCCACTTT.

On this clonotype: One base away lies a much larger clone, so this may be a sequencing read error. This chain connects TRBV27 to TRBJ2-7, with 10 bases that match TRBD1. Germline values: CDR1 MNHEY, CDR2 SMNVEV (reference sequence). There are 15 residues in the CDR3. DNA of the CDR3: TGTGCCAGCAGTTTAACCTGGGACAGGGGCTACGAGCAGTGCTTC. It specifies CASSLTWDRGYEQCF.

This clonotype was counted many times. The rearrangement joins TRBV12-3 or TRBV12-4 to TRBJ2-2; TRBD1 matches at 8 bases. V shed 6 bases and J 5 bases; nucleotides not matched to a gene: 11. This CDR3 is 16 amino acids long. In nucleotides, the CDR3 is TGTGCCAGCAGCCGCGGGACAGGTCAGCGTACCGGGGAGCTGTTTTTT. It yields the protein CASSRGTGQRTGELFF.

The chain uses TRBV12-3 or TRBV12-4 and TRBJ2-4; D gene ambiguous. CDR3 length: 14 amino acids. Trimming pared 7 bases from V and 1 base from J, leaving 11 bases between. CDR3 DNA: TGTGCCAGCAAGAGAGAGTTGGCCAAAAACATTCAGTACTTC. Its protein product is CASKRELAKNIQYF.

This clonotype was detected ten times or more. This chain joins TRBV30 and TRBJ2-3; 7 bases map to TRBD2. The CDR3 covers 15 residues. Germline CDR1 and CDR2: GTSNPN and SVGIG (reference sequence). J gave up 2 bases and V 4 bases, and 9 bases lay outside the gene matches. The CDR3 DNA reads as TGTGCCTGGAATTTCGGGGGGTACTCCACAGATACGCAGTATTTT. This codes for CAWNFGGYSTDTQYF.

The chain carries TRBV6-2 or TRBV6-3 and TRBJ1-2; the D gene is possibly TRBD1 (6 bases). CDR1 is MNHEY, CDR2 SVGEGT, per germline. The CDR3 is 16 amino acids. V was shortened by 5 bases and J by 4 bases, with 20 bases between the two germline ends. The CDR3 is CASSPSWTELIYGYTF. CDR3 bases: TGTGCCAGCAGTCCCTCATGGACAGAGCTGATCTATGGCTACACCTTC.

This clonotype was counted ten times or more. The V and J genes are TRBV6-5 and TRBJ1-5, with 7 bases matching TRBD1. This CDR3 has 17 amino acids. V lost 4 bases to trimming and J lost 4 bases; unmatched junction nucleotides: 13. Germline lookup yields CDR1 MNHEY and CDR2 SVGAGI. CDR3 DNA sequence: TGTGCCAGCAGTTTAGGCAGGACAGGTCGGGGGAATCAGCCCCAGCATTTT. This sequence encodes CASSLGRTGRGNQPQHF.

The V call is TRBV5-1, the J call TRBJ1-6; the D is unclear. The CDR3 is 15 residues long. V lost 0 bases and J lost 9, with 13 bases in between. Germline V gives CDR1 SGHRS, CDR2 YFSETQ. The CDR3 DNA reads TGCGCCAGCAGCTTGGAACGCTTCTGGGGTTCACCCCTCCACTTT. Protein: CASSLERFWGSPLHF.

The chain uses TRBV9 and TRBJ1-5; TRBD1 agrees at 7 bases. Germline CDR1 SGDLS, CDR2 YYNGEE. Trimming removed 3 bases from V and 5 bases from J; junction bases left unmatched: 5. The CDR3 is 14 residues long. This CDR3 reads CASSGTGAYQPQHF. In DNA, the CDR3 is TGTGCCAGCAGCGGAACAGGGGCATATCAGCCCCAGCATTTT. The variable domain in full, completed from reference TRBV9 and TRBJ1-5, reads DSGVTQTPKHLITATGQRVTLRCSPRSGDLSVYWYQQSLDQGLQFLIQYYNGEERAKGNILERFSAQQFPDLHSELNLSSLELGDSALYFCASSGTGAYQPQHFGDGTRLSIL.

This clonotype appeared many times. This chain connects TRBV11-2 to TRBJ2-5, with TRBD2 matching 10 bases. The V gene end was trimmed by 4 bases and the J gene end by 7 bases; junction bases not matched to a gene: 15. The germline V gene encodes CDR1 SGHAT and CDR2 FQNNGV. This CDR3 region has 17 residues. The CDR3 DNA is TGTGCCAGCAGCTCGACAAGAGCGGGGGGGTTCCGGTTGACCCAGTACTTC. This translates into CASSSTRAGGFRLTQYF.

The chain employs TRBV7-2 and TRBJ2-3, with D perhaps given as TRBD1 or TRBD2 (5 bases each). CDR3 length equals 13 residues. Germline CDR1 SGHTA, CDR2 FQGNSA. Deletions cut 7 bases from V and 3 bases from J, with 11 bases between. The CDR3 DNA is TGTGCCAGCACGGGGCAACTTACAGATACGCAGTATTTT. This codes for CASTGQLTDTQYF.